The rows below give T cell receptor beta chains drawn from one sample of a study of T cells after yellow fever vaccination. TCRdb re-derived calls from the 5' RACE reads in MiXCR, one entry per CDR3 protein. Of roughly 500,000 distinct CDR3 sequences in the sample, roughly a fifth were seen once. Here the sequenced sample was PBMCs, taken 15 days after the yellow fever booster vaccination. Receptors originate from a man aged 25-45 years who received the YFV17D yellow fever vaccine. The conserved cysteine and the conserved F or W are not part of the CDR3 here. The size entry is marked missing in some rows and otherwise reads once, few, many or a size class.

v_gene	len	j_gene	abundance	CDR3aa
TRBV9	10	TRBJ1-2	.	ASSADNDGYT
TRBV6-2/TRBV6-3	11	TRBJ1-5	.	ASRQPINQPQH
TRBV12-3/TRBV12-4	11	TRBJ2-1	.	ASSRDWSNEQF
TRBV2	11	TRBJ2-7	few	ASGLGRTYEQY
TRBV20-1	11	TRBJ2-5	.	SASRTGKETQY
TRBV6-1	12	TRBJ2-2	.	ASRVKGYTGELF
TRBV20-1	10	TRBJ2-1	.	SAPSIPNEQF
TRBV27	14	TRBJ2-2	.	ASSLLRTGHTGELF
TRBV7-2	13	TRBJ2-1	.	ASSSSSSGYNEQF
TRBV24-1	12	TRBJ2-7	.	ATSNRESTYEQY
TRBV11-1	20	TRBJ2-1	.	ASSLAAGTSLIIRGSYNEQF
TRBV6-2/TRBV6-3	13	TRBJ2-1	.	ASSYWGGTVDEQF
TRBV7-2	15	TRBJ1-1	few	ASSLAAGLRLNTEAF
TRBV20-1	12	TRBJ2-2	.	SAKSGQGNGELF
TRBV6-2/TRBV6-3	12	TRBJ2-1	.	ASSAAGTNNEQF
TRBV6-1	12	TRBJ2-1	few	ASSELLGQNEQF
TRBV28	11	TRBJ2-7	.	ASRLPQGYEQY
TRBV2	14	TRBJ2-3	.	ASRARGGAGTDTQY
TRBV5-1	13	TRBJ2-1	.	ASSLSRQGGDEQF
TRBV18	15	TRBJ1-1	.	ASSPLRTGARETEAF
TRBV28	13	TRBJ2-2	few	ASSLSTGGSGELF
TRBV7-9	13	TRBJ1-6	.	ASSTWEGGNSPLH
TRBV7-2	16	TRBJ2-1	.	ASSLAAGGIQPYNEQF
TRBV6-2/TRBV6-3	12	TRBJ2-2	.	ASRQRGYAGELF
TRBV10-3	14	TRBJ2-1	.	AIATLQSGGTNEQF
TRBV7-2	11	TRBJ2-5	.	ASSPGATETQY
TRBV7-9	13	TRBJ2-7	few	ASSALEREWYEQY
TRBV27	14	TRBJ1-2	.	ASSLLADNLYNGYT
TRBV6-2/TRBV6-3	13	TRBJ2-1	.	ASSYQLAGGLEQF
TRBV5-5	13	TRBJ2-3	.	ASSQLAGYTDTQY
TRBV6-1	11	TRBJ2-5	.	ASGLATQETQY
TRBV7-2	10	TRBJ2-3	many	ASSPMGDTQY
TRBV18	13	TRBJ1-1	.	ASGSRGGAYTEAF